The next 12 T cell receptor beta chains were all read from a single sample in a study of shared clonotypes between healthy human individuals. The naive CD8 population came from CD45RO-negative cells selected for CCR7, without terminally differentiated effector memory CD45RA+ cells. Produced via immunoSEQ multiplex PCR; TCRdb's table is partial and in-frame only. The sample has around 2.1 million clones, 85% to 95% seen once. Sequencing used naive CD8+ T cells from PBMCs. These receptors all stem from a young man in good health. Some clones in this sample may be carry-over from other donors' samples.

The chain joins TRBV4-2 to TRBJ2-1, with D possibly TRBD2 on 6 matching bases. The germline V gene has CDR1 LGHNA and CDR2 YNFKEQ. There are 15 residues in the CDR3. The ends were cut back, 7 bases at V and 5 bases at J, with 18 bases in the middle. Here the CDR3 DNA reads TGTGCCAGCACCGCCGGAGGGCCGGGAAACAATGAGCAGTTCTTC. Protein sequence: CASTAGGPGNNEQFF.

The J gene is TRBJ1-2, the V gene TRBV2; no definite D call. Trimming cost V 8 bases and J 1 base, with 23 bases left between them. The CDR3 spans 17 residues. CDR1 and CDR2 from the germline V gene are SNHLY and FYNNEI. This CDR3 reads CASPGHRLTDYNYGYTF. CDR3 DNA: TGTGCCAGCCCGGGCCATCGGTTAACAGACTATAACTATGGCTACACCTTC.

This clone showed up just once. This chain's CDR3 is CASSDTGTLGEQFF. The CDR3 DNA is TGCGCCAGCAGTGACACCGGGACCCTCGGGGAGCAGTTCTTC. The V gene is TRBV10-1, the J gene TRBJ2-1; D possibly uses TRBD1 or TRBD2 (5 bases each). The length of the CDR3 is 14 residues. Germline CDR1 is WNHNN and CDR2 is SYGVQD (reference sequence). Trimming cost V 3 bases and J 10 bases, with 16 bases left between them.

This chain uses TRBV28 with TRBJ2-7; unclear D gene. The CDR3 length is 14 residues. Germline CDR1 is MDHEN and CDR2 is SYDVKM. V was pared by 3 bases and J by 3 bases, with 12 bases between. The CDR3 is CASSLRTLYYEQYF. In DNA, the CDR3 is TGTGCCAGCAGTTTGAGGACCCTTTACTACGAGCAGTACTTC.

About this clone: Other nucleotide sequences from this sample produce the same CDR3. This CDR3 reads CASGFNNEQFF. CDR3 sequence (DNA): TGTGCTAGTGGTTTTAATAATGAGCAGTTCTTC. The chain links TRBV12-5 to TRBJ2-1; D uncertain. The CDR3 spans 11 residues. Germline V CDR1 and CDR2: LGHNT, FRNRAP. Deletions cut 3 bases from V and 7 bases from J, with 4 bases between.

This clone has a single count. V and J are TRBV7-9 and TRBJ1-4; no firm D call. Germline CDR1 SEHNR, CDR2 FQNEAQ (reference sequence). Trimming cost V 1 base and J 8 bases, with 14 bases left between them. This CDR3 is built from 15 residues. CDR3 in amino acids: CASSLDQRKNEKLFF. The CDR3 DNA reads TGTGCCAGCAGCTTAGATCAGAGAAAGAACGAAAAACTGTTTTTT.

The CDR3 nucleotides read TGTGCCAGCAGTAGCCGGGACCTAGCCTACAATGAGCAGTTCTTC. It translates to CASSSRDLAYNEQFF. The chain is built from TRBV27 and TRBJ2-1; D tentatively reads TRBD1 or TRBD2 (5 bases each). V was pared by 5 bases and J by 2 bases, with 13 bases between. Germline V gene sequence: CDR1 MNHEY, CDR2 SMNVEV (reference sequence). This CDR3 contains 15 residues.

The J gene is TRBJ2-7, the V gene TRBV28, with TRBD1 matching 9 bases. Germline assignment: CDR1 MDHEN and CDR2 SYDVKM. V lost 5 bases to trimming and J lost 7 bases; unmatched junction nucleotides: 9. CDR3 length: 14 amino acids. DNA of the CDR3: TGTGCCAGCAGTCTCCCCGGGACAGGGTCGGAGCAGTACTTC. Translated: CASSLPGTGSEQYF.

This clone came up once. This chain links TRBV19 with TRBJ2-1; D gene ambiguous. Germline CDR1 LNHDA, CDR2 SQIVND (reference sequence). The CDR3 is made up of 16 amino acids. The ends were cut back, 3 bases at V and 3 bases at J, with 15 bases in the middle. The CDR3 region has the DNA TGTGCCAGTAGTATCTTTGGTAGCACGGTCTACAATGAGCAGTTCTTC. Its translation: CASSIFGSTVYNEQFF. The full variable domain, its missing parts supplied by reference TRBV19 and TRBJ2-1, is DGGITQSPKYLFRKEGQNVTLSCEQNLNHDAMYWYRQDPGQGLRLIYYSQIVNDFQKGDIAEGYSVSREKKESFPLTVTSAQKNPTAFYLCASSIFGSTVYNEQFFGPGTRLTVL.

The chain has TRBV7-9 and TRBJ1-2; TRBD1 agrees at 8 bases. CDR1 and CDR2 from the germline V gene are SEHNR and FQNEAQ (reference sequence). This CDR3 has 15 amino acids. With V trimmed by 5 bases and J by 0 bases, 5 bases remained unmatched. CDR3 in DNA: TGTGCCAGCAGCCCATTGACAGGGGCTAACTATGGCTACACCTTC. Amino acids: CASSPLTGANYGYTF. Full variable domain (missing parts from reference TRBV7-9 and TRBJ1-2): DTGVSQNPRHKITKRGQNVTFRCDPISEHNRLYWYRQTLGQGPEFLTYFQNEAQLEKSRLLSDRFSAERPKGSFSTLEIQRTEQGDSAMYLCASSPLTGANYGYTFGSGTRLTVV.

This clone was counted once. The chain combines TRBV7-2 with TRBJ2-4; 7 bases map to TRBD2. Looked up from germline, CDR1 is SGHTA and CDR2 is FQGNSA. This CDR3 is 19 amino acids long. V lost 1 base and J lost 8; bases outside the gene matches: 20. The CDR3 nucleotides read TGTGCCAGCAGCTTAGTACCGGTGAGGGCGGCGGGAGTCGGGGACATTCAGTACTTC. The encoded protein is CASSLVPVRAAGVGDIQYF. Looking up the rest from reference TRBV7-2 and TRBJ2-4 gives the full variable domain: GAGVSQSPSNKVTEKGKDVELRCDPISGHTALYWYRQSLGQGLEFLIYFQGNSAPDKSGLPSDRFSAERTGGSVSTLTIQRTQQEDSAVYLCASSLVPVRAAGVGDIQYFGAGTRLSVL.

The rearrangement uses TRBV27 and TRBJ2-7, with a tentative D call TRBD1 (5 bases). Germline V gene lookup returns CDR1 MNHEY and CDR2 SMNVEV (reference sequence). This CDR3 is 13 amino acids long. V was trimmed by 4 bases and J by 6 bases, leaving 13 bases between them. CDR3 coding DNA: TGTGCCAGCAGTTCCAGGGTTGGTAGCGAGCAGTACTTC. Its translation: CASSSRVGSEQYF.